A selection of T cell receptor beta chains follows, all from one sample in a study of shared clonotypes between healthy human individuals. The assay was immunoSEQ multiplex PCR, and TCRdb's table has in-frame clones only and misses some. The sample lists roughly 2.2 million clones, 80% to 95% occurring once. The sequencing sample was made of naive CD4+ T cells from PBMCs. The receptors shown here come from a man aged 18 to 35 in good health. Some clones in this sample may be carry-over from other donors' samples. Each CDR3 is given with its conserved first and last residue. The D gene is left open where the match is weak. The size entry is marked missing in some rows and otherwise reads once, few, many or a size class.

CDR3 DNA: TGTGCCAGCAGCTTTCTAGGGATCTCCTACGAGCAGTACTTC
CDR3 protein: CASSFLGISYEQYF
clone size: -
J gene: TRBJ2-7
V gene: TRBV11-2
D gene: -

CDR3 DNA: TGTGCCAGCACCCAATGGGGGGGCTGGGACACCGGGGAGCTGTTTTTT
CDR3 protein: CASTQWGGWDTGELFF
clone size: -
J gene: TRBJ2-2
V gene: TRBV27
D gene: -

CDR3 DNA: TGTGCCAGCAGCCCGGGGGTGGTTACGGGCACTGAAGCTTTCTTT
CDR3 protein: CASSPGVVTGTEAFF
clone size: -
J gene: TRBJ1-1
V gene: TRBV5-5
D gene: -

CDR3 DNA: TGTGCCAGCAGCATCGACTGGGGAAGGAGCTACGAGCAGTACTTC
CDR3 protein: CASSIDWGRSYEQYF
clone size: -
J gene: TRBJ2-7
V gene: TRBV11-2
D gene: -

CDR3 DNA: TGTGCCAGCAGCACGAATCCAGGGTTTCAAGAGACCCAGTACTTC
CDR3 protein: CASSTNPGFQETQYF
clone size: -
J gene: TRBJ2-5
V gene: TRBV7-8
D gene: -

CDR3 DNA: TGTGCCACCAGCAGAGTGGGGGCCGGGGAGCTGTTTTTT
CDR3 protein: CATSRVGAGELFF
clone size: -
J gene: TRBJ2-2
V gene: TRBV15
D gene: -

CDR3 DNA: TGTGCCAGCTCCCTTAAGGACAGGGCAGTTTCTGGAAACACCATATATTTT
CDR3 protein: CASSLKDRAVSGNTIYF
clone size: -
J gene: TRBJ1-3
V gene: TRBV18
D gene: TRBD1

CDR3 DNA: TGTGCCAGCACATTAGGTGGCAATCAGCCCCAGCATTTT
CDR3 protein: CASTLGGNQPQHF
clone size: -
J gene: TRBJ1-5
V gene: TRBV6-6
D gene: -

CDR3 DNA: TGTGCCAGCAGCACCCGGGCACGTGCCTTCTTC
CDR3 protein: CASSTRARAFF
clone size: -
J gene: TRBJ1-2
V gene: TRBV7-2
D gene: -

CDR3 DNA: TGCAGCGGTCGGATAAGACACAGGGGAGGTAGAACAGATACGCAGTATTTT
CDR3 protein: CSGRIRHRGGRTDTQYF
clone size: -
J gene: TRBJ2-3
V gene: TRBV29-1
D gene: -

CDR3 DNA: TGTGCCAGCTCACGGGGGACTGATAAAAACATTCAGTACTTC
CDR3 protein: CASSRGTDKNIQYF
clone size: -
J gene: TRBJ2-4
V gene: TRBV18
D gene: -

CDR3 DNA: TGCAGCGTTGAAACATCCTACGAGCAGTACTTC
CDR3 protein: CSVETSYEQYF
clone size: -
J gene: TRBJ2-7
V gene: TRBV29-1
D gene: -

CDR3 DNA: TGTGCCAGCAGCTTAGGGGGCGCGAACACCGGGGAGCTGTTTTTT
CDR3 protein: CASSLGGANTGELFF
clone size: -
J gene: TRBJ2-2
V gene: TRBV6-5
D gene: TRBD1

CDR3 DNA: TGTGCCAGCAGCCTCGACTTGAACACCGGGGAGCTGTTTTTT
CDR3 protein: CASSLDLNTGELFF
clone size: -
J gene: TRBJ2-2
V gene: TRBV6-5
D gene: -

CDR3 DNA: TGTGCCAGTAGTATGTCTGGCGGGGCTAGCACAGATACGCAGTATTTT
CDR3 protein: CASSMSGGASTDTQYF
clone size: -
J gene: TRBJ2-3
V gene: TRBV19
D gene: -

CDR3 DNA: TGCGCCAGCAGCTTGGGTACAGGGCGTGAAGAGACCCAGTACTTC
CDR3 protein: CASSLGTGREETQYF
clone size: -
J gene: TRBJ2-5
V gene: TRBV5-1
D gene: -

CDR3 DNA: TGCGCCAGCAGCTTGACGGCAGCTGTCTCTGGGGCCAACGTCCTGACTTTC
CDR3 protein: CASSLTAAVSGANVLTF
clone size: -
J gene: TRBJ2-6
V gene: TRBV5-1
D gene: -

CDR3 DNA: TGTGCCAGCAGTCCAAGGACTAGCGGGAGCTCCTACAATGAGCAGTTCTTC
CDR3 protein: CASSPRTSGSSYNEQFF
clone size: -
J gene: TRBJ2-1
V gene: TRBV2
D gene: TRBD2

CDR3 DNA: TGTGCCAGCAATGGGGGTGCGAGCTATGGCTACACCTTC
CDR3 protein: CASNGGASYGYTF
clone size: -
J gene: TRBJ1-2
V gene: TRBV18
D gene: -

CDR3 DNA: TGCGCCAGCAGCTTAAGGGGGCTGAGCAATCAGCCCCAGCATTTT
CDR3 protein: CASSLRGLSNQPQHF
clone size: -
J gene: TRBJ1-5
V gene: TRBV5-1
D gene: TRBD1

CDR3 DNA: TGTGCCAGCAGCGTGGAAGATACGCAGTATTTT
CDR3 protein: CASSVEDTQYF
clone size: -
J gene: TRBJ2-3
V gene: TRBV5-4
D gene: -

CDR3 DNA: TGTGCCAGCAGCTTAATCGGGCAGAACACCGGGGAGCTGTTTTTT
CDR3 protein: CASSLIGQNTGELFF
clone size: -
J gene: TRBJ2-2
V gene: TRBV7-3
D gene: -

CDR3 DNA: TGTGCCAGCTCTTTGACGCATTGGGATACGCAGTATTTT
CDR3 protein: CASSLTHWDTQYF
clone size: -
J gene: TRBJ2-3
V gene: TRBV18
D gene: -

CDR3 DNA: TGTGCCAGCACACATCCGGGACGGCAAGAGACCCAGTACTTC
CDR3 protein: CASTHPGRQETQYF
clone size: -
J gene: TRBJ2-5
V gene: TRBV11-1
D gene: -

CDR3 DNA: TGTGCCAGCAGGTCCGGGACTAGCGGGTTCTACAATGAGCAGTTCTTC
CDR3 protein: CASRSGTSGFYNEQFF
clone size: -
J gene: TRBJ2-1
V gene: TRBV5-4
D gene: TRBD2

CDR3 DNA: TGTGCCAGCACTTCATCCAGTAGCACAGATACGCAGTATTTT
CDR3 protein: CASTSSSSTDTQYF
clone size: -
J gene: TRBJ2-3
V gene: TRBV25-1
D gene: -

CDR3 DNA: TGCAGCGGGGACAGGGGGGCCGAGACCCAGTACTTC
CDR3 protein: CSGDRGAETQYF
clone size: -
J gene: TRBJ2-5
V gene: TRBV29-1
D gene: TRBD1

CDR3 DNA: TGTGCCAGCACCTCGGACCGGACCTACGAGCAGTACTTC
CDR3 protein: CASTSDRTYEQYF
clone size: once
J gene: TRBJ2-7
V gene: TRBV6-5
D gene: -

CDR3 DNA: TGTGCCAGCAGCGTAGGTGGGGTCCCTGTCGCCGGGGAGCTGTTTTTT
CDR3 protein: CASSVGGVPVAGELFF
clone size: once
J gene: TRBJ2-2
V gene: TRBV9
D gene: -

CDR3 DNA: TGCAGCGTTGAGAGGCTACTAGTAAATGAGCAGTTCTTC
CDR3 protein: CSVERLLVNEQFF
clone size: -
J gene: TRBJ2-1
V gene: TRBV29-1
D gene: -

CDR3 DNA: TGCAGCGTTGAAGGTGAAAAACTGTTTTTT
CDR3 protein: CSVEGEKLFF
clone size: -
J gene: TRBJ1-4
V gene: TRBV29-1
D gene: -

CDR3 DNA: TGTGCCAGCAGCTTAGGAGCGGGAGGGGAAGAGACCCAGTACTTC
CDR3 protein: CASSLGAGGEETQYF
clone size: once
J gene: TRBJ2-5
V gene: TRBV11-3
D gene: TRBD2

CDR3 DNA: TGTGCCTGGGCGCCGAGGGGGTACGAGCAGTACTTC
CDR3 protein: CAWAPRGYEQYF
clone size: -
J gene: TRBJ2-7
V gene: TRBV30
D gene: -

CDR3 DNA: TGTGCCAGCAGCGGGGAACCCACAGATACGCAGTATTTT
CDR3 protein: CASSGEPTDTQYF
clone size: -
J gene: TRBJ2-3
V gene: TRBV2
D gene: -

CDR3 DNA: TGTGCCAGCAGCTCCGTTGACAGGGGCAAGGAGACCCAGTACTTC
CDR3 protein: CASSSVDRGKETQYF
clone size: -
J gene: TRBJ2-5
V gene: TRBV11-2
D gene: TRBD1

CDR3 DNA: TGTGCCAGCAGCTTCCCCAGGGGAGAGCAGTTCTTC
CDR3 protein: CASSFPRGEQFF
clone size: -
J gene: TRBJ2-1
V gene: TRBV5-6
D gene: -

CDR3 DNA: TGCGCCAGCAGCCAAGATCCGGGGCGTCGGGAAAAACTGTTTTTT
CDR3 protein: CASSQDPGRREKLFF
clone size: -
J gene: TRBJ1-4
V gene: TRBV4-1
D gene: -

CDR3 DNA: TGTGCCAGCAGTTTACGGGGGCAGTATGGCTACACCTTC
CDR3 protein: CASSLRGQYGYTF
clone size: -
J gene: TRBJ1-2
V gene: TRBV27
D gene: -

CDR3 DNA: TGTGCCAGCAGTAAGGGACTAGCGGGGTACGAGCAGTACTTC
CDR3 protein: CASSKGLAGYEQYF
clone size: -
J gene: TRBJ2-7
V gene: TRBV27
D gene: TRBD2

CDR3 DNA: TGTGCCAGCAGTGAAGTCACGCGGGGGGAGCAGTTCTTC
CDR3 protein: CASSEVTRGEQFF
clone size: -
J gene: TRBJ2-1
V gene: TRBV2
D gene: TRBD2

CDR3 DNA: TGTGCCAGCAGCCTATTGACTGGGGAGCTGTTTTTT
CDR3 protein: CASSLLTGELFF
clone size: -
J gene: TRBJ2-2
V gene: TRBV7-2
D gene: -

CDR3 DNA: TGTGCCAGCAGTCTCGATCCCAGGGGCAGGAACACTGAAGCTTTCTTT
CDR3 protein: CASSLDPRGRNTEAFF
clone size: -
J gene: TRBJ1-1
V gene: TRBV28
D gene: -

CDR3 DNA: TGTGCCAGCTCATCGACTCCCGGGACAGGGCTCCACGAGCAGTACTTC
CDR3 protein: CASSSTPGTGLHEQYF
clone size: -
J gene: TRBJ2-7
V gene: TRBV18
D gene: TRBD1

CDR3 DNA: TGTGCCAGCAGCTTGCAGGGGAGGATGAATGAAAAACTGTTTTTT
CDR3 protein: CASSLQGRMNEKLFF
clone size: -
J gene: TRBJ1-4
V gene: TRBV7-9
D gene: -

CDR3 DNA: TGCAGCGTTGGGACAGGCAGCTCCTACGAGCAGTACTTC
CDR3 protein: CSVGTGSSYEQYF
clone size: -
J gene: TRBJ2-7
V gene: TRBV29-1
D gene: TRBD1

CDR3 DNA: TGTGCCAGCAGCTTAGTTTGGCGGGGGACCCCCGGGACCGGGGAGCTGTTTTTT
CDR3 protein: CASSLVWRGTPGTGELFF
clone size: -
J gene: TRBJ2-2
V gene: TRBV7-6
D gene: TRBD2

CDR3 DNA: TGTGCCAGCAGCCGAGTCGGGACTAGCGGGAGGGTATACGAGCAGTACTTC
CDR3 protein: CASSRVGTSGRVYEQYF
clone size: -
J gene: TRBJ2-7
V gene: TRBV5-4
D gene: TRBD2

CDR3 DNA: TGTGCCAGCAGTGAGGACCTAGGCACTGAAGCTTTCTTT
CDR3 protein: CASSEDLGTEAFF
clone size: -
J gene: TRBJ1-1
V gene: TRBV2
D gene: -

CDR3 DNA: TGCAGCGTTGCTGGCAGGGCCTCCTACGAGCAGTACTTC
CDR3 protein: CSVAGRASYEQYF
clone size: -
J gene: TRBJ2-7
V gene: TRBV29-1
D gene: -

CDR3 DNA: TGTGCCAGCAGCTTAGAGGGGCGTTCACCCCTCCACTTT
CDR3 protein: CASSLEGRSPLHF
clone size: -
J gene: TRBJ1-6
V gene: TRBV7-2
D gene: -

CDR3 DNA: TGTGCCAGCAGCCCTTTTGTGAGCGCCCACGGGAATCAGCCCCAGCATTTT
CDR3 protein: CASSPFVSAHGNQPQHF
clone size: -
J gene: TRBJ1-5
V gene: TRBV7-6
D gene: -

CDR3 DNA: TGCGCCAGCAGCCAAGTACCCAGCGGGAGGATCCTAGATACGCAGTATTTT
CDR3 protein: CASSQVPSGRILDTQYF
clone size: -
J gene: TRBJ2-3
V gene: TRBV4-1
D gene: TRBD2